Here is one T cell receptor beta chain with its context. What it recognizes is unknown. The data are from a study of T cell repertoires in cytomegalovirus infection. On the study more broadly: Through public TCR beta signatures, both CMV infection and matching HLA type were indicated.

MiXCR was run by TCRdb on the reads, yielding one entry per CDR3 protein. The sample gives about 52,000 distinct CDR3 sequences, about 20% of which show up once; around 77% is in the top ten. Regarding the study as a whole: In two of eight donors, the top clonotype was HLA-C-restricted CMV-specific. Carriers of CMV and the relevant HLA type were discriminated by public TCR beta frequency.

This CDR3 comprises 15 residues. From germline, CDR1 is SQVTM and CDR2 ANQGSEA. V shed 6 bases, J shed 5 bases, and the junction held 11 bases outside the gene matches. The source of this sequence is a human donor in good health (CMV status not recorded). Some clones in this sample may be carry-over from other donors' samples. The genes are TRBV29-1 and TRBJ2-2, with 8 nucleotides matching TRBD2. The sequencing here drew on CD8+ T cells from cultured PBMCs, taken from culture after CMV antigen stimulation. This CDR3 is CSVPGGGAVTGELFF. In DNA form, the CDR3 reads TGCAGCGTCCCCGGGGGGGGGGCAGTAACCGGGGAGCTGTTTTTT.